This T cell receptor beta chain originates from a study of OX40 agonist ivuxolimab in advanced cancers. Study overall: The treatment was a fully human IgG2 OX40 agonist, ivuxolimab. Study-wide points: Specificity for antigen went undetermined in the expanded peripheral T cells.

Repertoires were generated with immunoSEQ multiplex PCR, while TCRdb's copy carries only in-frame clones and drops some. This table has around 68,000 clones, roughly 88% appearing once. This CDR3 is built from 15 residues. The germline CDR1 and CDR2 sequences are SSHAT and FNYEAQ (reference sequence). About this clone: Its matching antigen is unknown. A read error may produce the germline difference seen at one junction end.

V gene TRBV7-7 combines with J gene TRBJ2-5, with TRBD1 matching over 7 bases. The origin of this receptor is an adult with an advanced solid tumor such as melanoma, head and neck, liver or kidney cancer. This sample comprised CD4+ or CD8+ T cells sorted from blood, obtained in a trial of the OX40 agonist ivuxolimab. This chain's CDR3 is CASSRTGVEGETQYF. The CDR3 coding sequence is TGTGCTAGCAGCCGAACAGGGGTTGAAGGGGAGACCCAGTACTTC.